One and the same sample provided the 24 T cell receptor beta chains below, sequenced in a study of T cell repertoires in cytomegalovirus infection. TCRdb reprocessed the reads with MiXCR, giving one entry per CDR3 protein. The sample records more than 300,000 distinct CDR3 sequences, around a third being singletons. Their antigens are not known. Sequenced here: cultured PBMCs, sampled from culture after CMV antigen stimulation. Receptor source: a human donor in good health (CMV status not recorded). Some clones in this sample may be carry-over from other donors' samples.

This clonotype has at least ten counts. CDR3 DNA sequence: TGTGCCAGCAGCTTACGACTAGCGGGAGTCAATGAGCAGTTCTTC. It translates to CASSLRLAGVNEQFF. V and J are TRBV12-3 or TRBV12-4 and TRBJ2-1; TRBD2 aligns across 12 bases. With 6 bases clipped from V and 6 bases from J, the junction kept 6 bases outside the gene matches. There are 15 residues in the CDR3.

This chain links TRBV27 with TRBJ2-1; 7 nucleotides match TRBD1. Per germline, CDR1 MNHEY and CDR2 SMNVEV (reference sequence). V shed 4 bases and J 1 base; nucleotides not matched to a gene: 4. The CDR3 covers 15 residues. The CDR3 coding sequence is TGTGCCAGCAGTTGGGGGACAGCTTCCTACAATGAGCAGTTCTTC. Amino acid sequence: CASSWGTASYNEQFF.

The chain joins TRBV6-1 to TRBJ1-5, with D perhaps matching TRBD1 (5 bases). CDR1 MNHNS and CDR2 SASEGT come from the germline V gene. V lost 5 bases to trimming and J lost 6 bases, with 14 bases between them. CDR3 length: 14 amino acids. CDR3 loop: CASSSGGFSQPQHF. The CDR3 DNA sequence: TGTGCCAGCAGTTCGGGGGGGTTCAGTCAGCCCCAGCATTTT.

The chain uses TRBV7-9 and TRBJ1-6; D not certain. Trimming removed 0 bases from V and 13 bases from J, with 19 bases in between. CDR3 length: 16 amino acids. From germline, CDR1 is SEHNR and CDR2 FQNEAQ (reference sequence). The CDR3, as DNA: TGTGCCAGCAGCTTAGCGTTTCGAGGGCGGATTATTCCCCTCCACTTT. Protein sequence: CASSLAFRGRIIPLHF. The whole variable domain, filled in from reference TRBV7-9 and TRBJ1-6, reads DTGVSQNPRHKITKRGQNVTFRCDPISEHNRLYWYRQTLGQGPEFLTYFQNEAQLEKSRLLSDRFSAERPKGSFSTLEIQRTEQGDSAMYLCASSLAFRGRIIPLHFGNGTRLTVT.

The chain is built from TRBV7-6 and TRBJ1-5; D gene unclear. The CDR3 is 16 residues long. V was pared by 4 bases and J by 3 bases, with 16 bases between. The germline CDR1 and CDR2 sequences are SGHVS and FNYEAQ. The CDR3 protein is CASSSFFAVDNQPQHF. In nucleotides, the CDR3 is TGTGCCAGCAGCTCATTTTTCGCGGTTGACAATCAGCCCCAGCATTTT.

There are a few counts of this clonotype. The chain has TRBV27 and TRBJ1-2; D is ambiguous. The CDR3 runs to 12 residues. Trimming stripped 4 bases from V and 2 bases from J, with 5 bases between. Germline assignment: CDR1 MNHEY and CDR2 SMNVEV (reference sequence). CDR3 residues: CASSSRNYGYTF. CDR3 nucleotides: TGTGCCAGCAGTTCCCGGAACTATGGCTACACCTTC.

V and J are TRBV2 and TRBJ1-4, with D possibly matching TRBD1 (6 bases). From germline, CDR1 is SNHLY and CDR2 FYNNEI. The CDR3 extends over 13 amino acids. Trimming removed 8 bases from V and 7 bases from J, with 14 bases in between. The CDR3 coding sequence is TGTGCCAGCGACCAGGGGAGAGGTGAAAAACTGTTTTTT. Its translation: CASDQGRGEKLFF.

In this sample, this clonotype turned up once. This chain connects TRBV7-2 to TRBJ2-3, with 9 bases fitting TRBD2. V lost 5 bases, J lost 9 bases, and 18 bases stayed unmatched. The CDR3 loop spans 17 amino acids. Germline V gene sequence: CDR1 SGHTA, CDR2 FQGNSA. CDR3 in amino acids: CASSPVGSSGSSGTQYF. CDR3 bases: TGTGCCAGCAGCCCCGTAGGAAGTAGCGGGAGTTCTGGGACGCAGTATTTT.

This chain links TRBV6-1 with TRBJ2-7; 7 nucleotides align to TRBD2. Germline CDR1 and CDR2: MNHNS and SASEGT. The CDR3 loop spans 16 amino acids. V gave up 0 bases and J gave up 2 bases; unmatched junction bases: 7. The CDR3 loop is CASSEALGGRAYEQYF. The CDR3 DNA is TGTGCCAGCAGTGAAGCCCTTGGTGGGAGGGCCTACGAGCAGTACTTC.

This clonotype showed up just a few times. The chain is built from TRBV5-1 and TRBJ2-3, with TRBD2 matching over 7 bases. The CDR3 consists of 16 residues. Unmatched junction bases numbered 9, after V lost 0 bases and J lost 5 bases. Germline loops: CDR1 SGHRS, CDR2 YFSETQ. CDR3 sequence (DNA): TGCGCCAGCAGCTTGGAGGGGAGGGCCGGGATAGATACGCAGTATTTT. This translates into CASSLEGRAGIDTQYF.

The rearrangement joins TRBV7-6 to TRBJ2-7; tentative D call: TRBD2 (6 bases). Trimming pared 1 base from V and 4 bases from J, leaving 11 bases between. This CDR3 spans 14 amino acids. Germline-derived CDR1 and CDR2 are SGHVS and FNYEAQ. CDR3 sequence reads: CASSLGGNDYEQYF. In nucleotides, the CDR3 is TGTGCCAGCAGCTTAGGCGGGAATGATTACGAGCAGTACTTC.

The chain joins TRBV7-2 to TRBJ2-3, with no clear D. The CDR3 is 15 residues long. Germline loops: CDR1 SGHTA, CDR2 FQGNSA. The ends were cut back, 5 bases at V and 2 bases at J, with 14 bases in the middle. CDR3 DNA: TGTGCCAGCAGCCCCGTCAGGAGCATCACAGATACGCAGTATTTT. Its translation: CASSPVRSITDTQYF.

The chain recombines TRBV28 with TRBJ2-3, with 8 bases matching TRBD2. The junction had 5 bases not matched to a gene; V was cut back by 5 bases and J by 1 base. The CDR3 is 15 amino acids. Per the germline V gene, CDR1 is MDHEN and CDR2 is SYDVKM. The CDR3 DNA is TGTGCCAGCAGTCCCCGGGGGGGCGGCACAGATACGCAGTATTTT. This gives the protein CASSPRGGGTDTQYF.

The chain combines TRBV15 with TRBJ2-3; D might be TRBD2 (5 bases). The germline V and J ends were trimmed by 0 bases and 1 base, with 11 bases remaining between them. The CDR3 covers 16 residues. CDR1 is LNHNV and CDR2 is YYDKDF in the germline V gene (reference sequence). The CDR3 DNA reads as TGTGCCACCAGCAGAGATGTTTGGGGAGGCACAGATACGCAGTATTTT. Its translation is CATSRDVWGGTDTQYF.

This clonotype was recorded a few times. This chain uses TRBV6-5 with TRBJ1-2; D gene uncertain. CDR3 length: 15 amino acids. V gave up 0 bases and J gave up 6 bases, with 14 bases separating them. Germline values: CDR1 MNHEY, CDR2 SVGAGI. The chain's CDR3 is CASSYSHTAGNGYTF. In DNA, the CDR3 is TGTGCCAGCAGTTACTCGCACACAGCGGGGAATGGCTACACCTTC.

CDR3 sequence (DNA): TGTGCCAGTAGTGTGGGACAGAGTTCACAAGAGACCCAGTACTTC. As protein: CASSVGQSSQETQYF. V and J are TRBV19 and TRBJ2-5; 7 bases fit TRBD1. The CDR3 is made up of 15 amino acids. CDR1 is LNHDA, CDR2 SQIVND, per germline (reference sequence). The ends lost 5 bases at V and 2 bases at J; junction bases unmatched: 8.

This clonotype was detected ten times or more. Written as DNA, the CDR3 is TGTGCCAGCAGCTGGATCTTCAGTTGGACATACGAGCAGTACTTC. Amino acids: CASSWIFSWTYEQYF. The chain couples TRBV7-2 to TRBJ2-7, with TRBD1 as a possible D gene (5 bases). Per the germline V gene, CDR1 is SGHTA and CDR2 is FQGNSA. The length of the CDR3 is 15 residues. V was trimmed by 4 bases and J by 4 bases, leaving 17 bases between them. The variable domain in full, with the rest retrieved from reference TRBV7-2 and TRBJ2-7, is GAGVSQSPSNKVTEKGKDVELRCDPISGHTALYWYRQSLGQGLEFLIYFQGNSAPDKSGLPSDRFSAERTGGSVSTLTIQRTQQEDSAVYLCASSWIFSWTYEQYFGPGTRLTVT.

The table lists this clonotype with a few counts. The chain links TRBV27 to TRBJ1-5, with D possibly TRBD1 on 6 matching bases. The CDR3 extends over 15 amino acids. Germline-derived CDR1 and CDR2 are MNHEY and SMNVEV (reference sequence). V lost 5 bases and J 0 bases, leaving 11 bases between the germline ends. The CDR3 loop is CASSATGYSNQPQHF. The CDR3 nucleotides read TGTGCCAGCAGTGCCACAGGGTATAGCAATCAGCCCCAGCATTTT.

This clonotype was seen a few times. CDR3 amino acids: CASKKTSGSENEQFF. CDR3 bases: TGTGCCAGCAAAAAGACTAGCGGGAGTGAGAATGAGCAGTTCTTC. The chain couples TRBV5-4 to TRBJ2-1; 12 bases match TRBD2. The CDR3 totals 15 residues. The ends lost 6 bases at V and 7 bases at J; junction bases unmatched: 8. The V gene's germline CDR1 is SGHNT and CDR2 YYREEE (reference sequence).

V gene TRBV7-2 combines with J gene TRBJ2-2; TRBD2 matches at 9 bases. The length of the CDR3 is 16 residues. Per germline, CDR1 SGHTA and CDR2 FQGNSA. The ends lost 4 bases at V and 6 bases at J; junction bases unmatched: 9. In DNA form, the CDR3 reads TGTGCCAGCAGCTACCTAGCGGGAAGTTTTCCCGGGGAGCTGTTTTTT. This translates into CASSYLAGSFPGELFF.

V is TRBV9 and J is TRBJ1-2; weak D call: TRBD1 (6 bases). This CDR3 has 15 amino acids. Germline-derived CDR1 and CDR2 are SGDLS and YYNGEE. Trimming took off 4 bases at V and 2 bases at J, with 15 bases between the two ends. CDR3 sequence: CASSPKPDRNYGYTF. The CDR3 DNA reads as TGTGCCAGCAGCCCAAAACCAGACAGGAACTATGGCTACACCTTC.

The chain joins TRBV5-1 to TRBJ1-1; D unclear. CDR1 and CDR2 (germline): SGHRS, YFSETQ. V was clipped by 0 bases and J by 10 bases, with 13 bases between them. CDR3 size: 13 residues. The CDR3 sequence is CASSLEQRRRAFF. Here the CDR3 DNA reads TGCGCCAGCAGCTTGGAACAGAGGCGGCGAGCTTTCTTT.

This clonotype was picked up a small number of times. This chain links TRBV12-3 or TRBV12-4 with TRBJ2-7; 16 nucleotides align to TRBD2. Germline trimming cut 3 bases from V and 5 bases from J; bases unmatched to any gene: 13. The CDR3 is made up of 19 amino acids. DNA of the CDR3: TGTGCCAGCAGTTTCTACCCGGGACTAGCGGGAGGGCGTAAGAACGAGCAGTACGTC. It specifies CASSFYPGLAGGRKNEQYV.

The rearrangement joins TRBV4-1 to TRBJ2-5; D is ambiguous. CDR1 is MGHRA and CDR2 is YSYEKL in the germline V gene. The CDR3 is 14 amino acids. Between the trimmed V and J ends, which lost 2 bases and 0 bases, there was a span of 7 bases. CDR3 sequence reads: CASSQFVYQETQYF. DNA for the CDR3: TGCGCCAGCAGCCAATTCGTGTACCAAGAGACCCAGTACTTC.